This TCR beta chain was sequenced during a study of beta chain features in type 1 diabetes. General observations from the study: PCR might pick shorter templates more often, in the same way for patients and controls. Whether TCRB rearrangement is influenced by HLA type was left unresolved in this analysis.

Expressed TCRB transcripts were sequenced because the isolated RNA had all been reverse transcribed beforehand. Clones were sequenced by immunoSEQ multiplex PCR, and TCRdb holds only the in-frame ones, with some missing. Of 300,000 to 450,000 clones listed, around a fifth are singletons. Comments on this clone: Antigen unknown.

Trimming removed 4 bases from V and 1 base from J, with 11 bases in between. This CDR3 has 15 residues. Germline V gives CDR1 SGHNT, CDR2 YYREEE (reference sequence). Blood was collected once per donor into heparin, averaging approximately 0.12 L. The receptor comes from a woman younger than 35 in good health. This chain connects TRBV5-4 to TRBJ2-2, with D perhaps TRBD1 (6 bases). Sequenced sample: naive CD4+ T cells from blood. CDR3 in amino acids: CASSAPTGNTGELFF. The CDR3 nucleotides are TGTGCCAGCAGCGCACCGACAGGGAACACCGGGGAGCTGTTTTTT.